The text below deals with one TCR beta chain. Its antigen remains unknown. This specimen comes from a study of T cell responses to AZD1222 COVID-19 vaccine. At the level of the study: Analysis merged second doses at about 4 or about 12 weeks.

Method: immunoSEQ multiplex PCR; TCRdb's copy keeps in-frame clones and lacks some. Of some 150,000 clones in the sample, 88% were seen once. General study findings and limits: Repertoires were obtained solely post-peak T cell response. Donors, mostly white British, included more females; clonal diversity was possibly underestimated. Researchers report vaccine-associated CD4 TCRs spanning spike, with dominance at 160-218 and 743-854.

This clonotype was sampled from an adult in good health. Sequencing was performed on peripheral blood, taken on day 0 of AZD1222 vaccination.

The CDR3 sequence is CASSRKTGLNTEAFF. For the CDR3, the DNA is TGTGCCAGCAGCCGAAAAACAGGGTTGAACACTGAAGCTTTCTTT. The chain employs TRBV14 and TRBJ1-1; tentatively, D is TRBD1 (6 bases). Germline CDR1 and CDR2: SGHDN and FVKESK. The CDR3 spans 15 residues. Trimming removed 4 bases from V and 0 bases from J, with 12 bases in between.